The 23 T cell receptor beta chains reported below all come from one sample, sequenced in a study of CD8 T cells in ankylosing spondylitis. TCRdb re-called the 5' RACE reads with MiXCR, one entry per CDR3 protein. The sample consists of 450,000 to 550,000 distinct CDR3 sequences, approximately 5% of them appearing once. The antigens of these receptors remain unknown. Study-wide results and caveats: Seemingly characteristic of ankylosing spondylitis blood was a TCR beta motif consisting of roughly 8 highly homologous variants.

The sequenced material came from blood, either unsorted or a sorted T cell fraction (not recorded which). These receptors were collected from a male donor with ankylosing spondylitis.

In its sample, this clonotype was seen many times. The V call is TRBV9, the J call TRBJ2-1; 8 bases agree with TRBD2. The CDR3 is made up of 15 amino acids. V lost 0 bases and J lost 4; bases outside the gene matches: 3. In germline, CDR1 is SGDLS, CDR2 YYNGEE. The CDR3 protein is CASSVDRGGYNEQFF. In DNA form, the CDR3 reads TGTGCCAGCAGCGTAGACCGGGGGGGTTACAATGAGCAGTTCTTC.

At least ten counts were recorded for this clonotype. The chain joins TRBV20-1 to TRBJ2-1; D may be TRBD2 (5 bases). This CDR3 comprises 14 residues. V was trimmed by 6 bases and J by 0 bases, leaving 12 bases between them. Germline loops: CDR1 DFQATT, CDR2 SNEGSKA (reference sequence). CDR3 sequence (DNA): TGCAGTGCCTCGAGGGCCGGCTCCTACAATGAGCAGTTCTTC. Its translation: CSASRAGSYNEQFF.

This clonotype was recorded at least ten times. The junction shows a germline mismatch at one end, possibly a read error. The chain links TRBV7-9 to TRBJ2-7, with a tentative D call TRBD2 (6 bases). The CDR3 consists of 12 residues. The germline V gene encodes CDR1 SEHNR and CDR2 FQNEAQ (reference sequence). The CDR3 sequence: CASSIDGTGAAF. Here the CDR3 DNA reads TGTGCCAGCAGCATAGACGGGACTGGGGCTGCCTTC.

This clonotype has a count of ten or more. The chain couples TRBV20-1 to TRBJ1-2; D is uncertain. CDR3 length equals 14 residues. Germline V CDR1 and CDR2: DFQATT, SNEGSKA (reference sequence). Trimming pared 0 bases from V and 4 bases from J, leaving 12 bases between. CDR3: CSARDANSGYGYTF. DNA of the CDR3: TGCAGTGCTAGAGATGCCAACAGCGGCTATGGCTACACCTTC.

The CDR3 nucleotides are TGCAGTGCTAGAGAAGGTGTTGCTGAAGCTTTCTTT. It yields the protein CSAREGVAEAFF. The chain employs TRBV20-1 and TRBJ1-1; D is undetermined. This CDR3 is built from 12 residues. Trimming removed 0 bases from V and 6 bases from J, with 8 bases in between. Germline loops: CDR1 DFQATT, CDR2 SNEGSKA (reference sequence).

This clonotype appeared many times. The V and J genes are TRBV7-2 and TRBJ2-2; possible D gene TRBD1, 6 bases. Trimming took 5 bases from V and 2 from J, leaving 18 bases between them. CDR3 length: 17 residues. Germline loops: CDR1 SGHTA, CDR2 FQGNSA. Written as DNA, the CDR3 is TGTGCCAGCAGCCCCAGGGGCGGACTCCTAAACACCGGGGAGCTGTTTTTT. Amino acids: CASSPRGGLLNTGELFF.

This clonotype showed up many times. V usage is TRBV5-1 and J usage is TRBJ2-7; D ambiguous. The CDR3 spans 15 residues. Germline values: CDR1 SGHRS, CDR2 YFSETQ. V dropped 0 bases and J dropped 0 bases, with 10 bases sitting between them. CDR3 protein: CASSLAAQVSYEQYF. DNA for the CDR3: TGCGCCAGCAGCTTGGCCGCGCAGGTCTCCTACGAGCAGTACTTC.

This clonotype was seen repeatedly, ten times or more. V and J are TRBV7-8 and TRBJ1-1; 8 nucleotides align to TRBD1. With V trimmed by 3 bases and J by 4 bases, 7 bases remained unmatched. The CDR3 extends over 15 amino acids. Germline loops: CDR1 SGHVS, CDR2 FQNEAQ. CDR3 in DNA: TGTGCCAGCAGCTTCAGGCGGACAGGGCGCACTGAAGCTTTCTTT. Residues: CASSFRRTGRTEAFF.

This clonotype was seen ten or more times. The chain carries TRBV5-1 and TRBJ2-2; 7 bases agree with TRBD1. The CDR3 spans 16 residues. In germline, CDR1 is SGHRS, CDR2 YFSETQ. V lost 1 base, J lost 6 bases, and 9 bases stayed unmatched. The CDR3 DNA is TGCGCCAGCAGCTTGTATGTAGAGGGGGCGTCCGGGGAGCTGTTTTTT. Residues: CASSLYVEGASGELFF.

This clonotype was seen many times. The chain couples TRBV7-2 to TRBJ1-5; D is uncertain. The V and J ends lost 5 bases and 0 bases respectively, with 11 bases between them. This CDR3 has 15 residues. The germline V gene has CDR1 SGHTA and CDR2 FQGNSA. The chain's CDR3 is CASSQGFYSNQPQHF. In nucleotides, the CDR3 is TGTGCCAGCAGCCAAGGGTTTTATAGCAATCAGCCCCAGCATTTT.

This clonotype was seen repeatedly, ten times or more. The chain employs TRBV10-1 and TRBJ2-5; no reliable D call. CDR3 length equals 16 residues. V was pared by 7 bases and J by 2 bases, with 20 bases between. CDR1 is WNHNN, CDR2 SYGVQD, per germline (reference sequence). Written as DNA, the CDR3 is TGCGCCAGCAAAAAACCCCGACCGTTACTTCAAGAGACCCAGTACTTC. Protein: CASKKPRPLLQETQYF.

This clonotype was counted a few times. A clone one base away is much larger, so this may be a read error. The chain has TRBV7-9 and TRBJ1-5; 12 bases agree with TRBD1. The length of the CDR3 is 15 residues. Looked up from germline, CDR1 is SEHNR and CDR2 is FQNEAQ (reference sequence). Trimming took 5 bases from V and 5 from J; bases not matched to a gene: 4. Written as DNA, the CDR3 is TGTGCCAGCAGCGGGGACAGGGGGCTGCATCAGCCCCAGCATTTT. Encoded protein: CASSGDRGLHQPQHF. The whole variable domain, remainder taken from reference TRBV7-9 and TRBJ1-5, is DTGVSQNPRHKITKRGQNVTFRCDPISEHNRLYWYRQTLGQGPEFLTYFQNEAQLEKSRLLSDRFSAERPKGSFSTLEIQRTEQGDSAMYLCASSGDRGLHQPQHFGDGTRLSIL.

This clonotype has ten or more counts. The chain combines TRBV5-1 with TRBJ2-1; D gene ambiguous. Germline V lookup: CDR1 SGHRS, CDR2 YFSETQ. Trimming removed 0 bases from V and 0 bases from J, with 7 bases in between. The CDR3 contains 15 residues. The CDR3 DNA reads TGCGCCAGCAGCTTGGATCAAAGCTCCTACAATGAGCAGTTCTTC. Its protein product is CASSLDQSSYNEQFF.

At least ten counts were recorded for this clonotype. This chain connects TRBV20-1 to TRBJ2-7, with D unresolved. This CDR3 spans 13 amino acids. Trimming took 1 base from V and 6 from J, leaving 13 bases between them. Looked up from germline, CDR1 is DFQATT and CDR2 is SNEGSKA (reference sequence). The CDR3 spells CSARASSYLEQYF. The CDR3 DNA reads TGCAGTGCTAGAGCGAGTAGCTACCTCGAGCAGTACTTC.

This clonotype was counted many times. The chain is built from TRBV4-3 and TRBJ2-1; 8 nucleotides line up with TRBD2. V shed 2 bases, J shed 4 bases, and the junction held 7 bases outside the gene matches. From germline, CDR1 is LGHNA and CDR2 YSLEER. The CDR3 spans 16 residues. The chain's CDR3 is CASSQRSTSGYNEQFF. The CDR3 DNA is TGCGCCAGCAGCCAACGCTCCACTAGCGGATACAATGAGCAGTTCTTC.

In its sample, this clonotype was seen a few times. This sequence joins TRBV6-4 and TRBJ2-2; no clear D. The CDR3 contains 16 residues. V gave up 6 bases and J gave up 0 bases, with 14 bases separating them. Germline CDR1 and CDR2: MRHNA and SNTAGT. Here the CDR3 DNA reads TGTGCCAGCAGCCCCCGACATGGTACGAACACCGGGGAGCTGTTTTTT. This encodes CASSPRHGTNTGELFF.

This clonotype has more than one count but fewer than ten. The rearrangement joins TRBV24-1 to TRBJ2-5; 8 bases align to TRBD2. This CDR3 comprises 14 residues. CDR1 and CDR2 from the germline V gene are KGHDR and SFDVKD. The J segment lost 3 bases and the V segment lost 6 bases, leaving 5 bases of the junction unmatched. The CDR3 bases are TGTGCCACCAGTAGCAGCGGGGGCAAAGAGACCCAGTACTTC. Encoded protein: CATSSSGGKETQYF.

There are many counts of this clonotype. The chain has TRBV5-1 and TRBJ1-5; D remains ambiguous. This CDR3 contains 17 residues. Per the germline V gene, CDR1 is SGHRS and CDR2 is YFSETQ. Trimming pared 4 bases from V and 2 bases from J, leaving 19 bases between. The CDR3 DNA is TGCGCCAGCAGCGAGGACGCCGTGGGTTCTGGCAATCAGCCCCAGCATTTT. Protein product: CASSEDAVGSGNQPQHF.

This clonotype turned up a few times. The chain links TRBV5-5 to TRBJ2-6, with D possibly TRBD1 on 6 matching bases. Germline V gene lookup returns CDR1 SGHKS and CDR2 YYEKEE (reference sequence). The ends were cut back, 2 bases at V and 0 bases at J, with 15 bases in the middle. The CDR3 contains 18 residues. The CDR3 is CASSFFAGDRSGANVLTF. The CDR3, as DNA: TGTGCCAGCAGCTTCTTCGCAGGGGATCGCTCTGGGGCCAACGTCCTGACTTTC.

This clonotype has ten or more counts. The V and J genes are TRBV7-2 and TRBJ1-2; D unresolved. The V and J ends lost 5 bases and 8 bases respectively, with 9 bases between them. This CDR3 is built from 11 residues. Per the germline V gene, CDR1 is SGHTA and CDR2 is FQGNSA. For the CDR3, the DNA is TGTGCCAGCAGCCCAAGGGTGGGCTACACCTTC. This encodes CASSPRVGYTF.

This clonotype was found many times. CDR3 bases: TGTGCCATCAGTGACAGGACAGGGGCGGACACTGAAGCTTTCTTT. Translated: CAISDRTGADTEAFF. The chain employs TRBV10-3 and TRBJ1-1; 9 bases match TRBD1. Unmatched junction bases numbered 5, after V lost 3 bases and J lost 3 bases. The CDR3 loop spans 15 amino acids. Germline V lookup: CDR1 ENHRY, CDR2 SYGVKD.

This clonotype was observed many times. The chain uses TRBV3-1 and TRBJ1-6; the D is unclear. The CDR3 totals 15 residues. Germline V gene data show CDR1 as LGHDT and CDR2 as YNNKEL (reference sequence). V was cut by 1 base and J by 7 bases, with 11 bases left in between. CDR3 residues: CASSQVDTGNSPLHF. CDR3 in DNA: TGTGCCAGCAGCCAAGTTGACACTGGGAATTCACCCCTCCACTTT.

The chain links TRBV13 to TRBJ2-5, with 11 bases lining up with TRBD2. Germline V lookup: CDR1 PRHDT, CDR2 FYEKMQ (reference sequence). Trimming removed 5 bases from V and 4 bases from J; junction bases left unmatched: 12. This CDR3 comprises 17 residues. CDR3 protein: CASSPHRLAGLSETQYF. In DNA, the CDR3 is TGTGCCAGCAGCCCCCACCGACTAGCGGGATTGTCAGAGACCCAGTACTTC. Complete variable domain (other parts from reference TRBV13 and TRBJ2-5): AAGVIQSPRHLIKEKRETATLKCYPIPRHDTVYWYQQGPGQDPQFLISFYEKMQSDKGSIPDRFSAQQFSDYHSELNMSSLELGDSALYFCASSPHRLAGLSETQYFGPGTRLLVL.